One TCR beta chain is described in this entry. Its target is unknown. The length of the CDR3 is 15 residues. V was cut by 3 bases and J by 0 bases, with 9 bases left in between. Per the germline V gene, CDR1 is KGHSH and CDR2 is LQKENI. This entry comes from a study of siplizumab effects on memory and regulatory T cells. Study-level points and caveats: Relative to controls at roughly 26%, mappable alloreactive CD4+ clones exhibited a mean Treg-derived proportion of less than 70% with siplizumab. Most alloreactive clones went unmapped to unstimulated subsets; only a minor fraction mapped.

TCRdb keeps only in-frame clones here, not all; method: immunoSEQ multiplex PCR. Among fewer than 120,000 clones listed, roughly 92% were seen once. Specimen: CD4+ T cells sorted from blood. The chain couples TRBV18 to TRBJ1-3; D unresolved. This TCR came from a human donor in good health. For the CDR3, the DNA is TGTGCCAGCTCACCTGGAACCAGCTCTGGAAACACCATATATTTT. It translates to CASSPGTSSGNTIYF.